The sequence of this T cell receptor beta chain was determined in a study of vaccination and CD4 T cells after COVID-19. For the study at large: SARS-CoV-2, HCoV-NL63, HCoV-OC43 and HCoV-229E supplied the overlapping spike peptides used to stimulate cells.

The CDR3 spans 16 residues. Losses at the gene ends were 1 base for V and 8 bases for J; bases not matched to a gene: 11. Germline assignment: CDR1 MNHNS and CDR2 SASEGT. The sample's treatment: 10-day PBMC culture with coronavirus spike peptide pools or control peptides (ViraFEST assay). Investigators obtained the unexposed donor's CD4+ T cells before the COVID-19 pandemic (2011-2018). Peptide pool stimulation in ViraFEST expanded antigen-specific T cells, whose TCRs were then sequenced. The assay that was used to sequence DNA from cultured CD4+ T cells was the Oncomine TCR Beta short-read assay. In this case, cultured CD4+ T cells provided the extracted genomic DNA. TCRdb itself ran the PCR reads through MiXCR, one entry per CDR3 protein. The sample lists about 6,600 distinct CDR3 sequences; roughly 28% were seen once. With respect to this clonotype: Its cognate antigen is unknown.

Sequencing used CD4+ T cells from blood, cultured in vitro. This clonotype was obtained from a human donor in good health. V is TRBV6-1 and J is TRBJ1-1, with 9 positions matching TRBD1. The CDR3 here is CASSEDRRDRVPEAFF. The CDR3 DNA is TGTGCCAGCAGTGAAGACAGAAGGGACAGGGTCCCCGAAGCTTTCTTT.